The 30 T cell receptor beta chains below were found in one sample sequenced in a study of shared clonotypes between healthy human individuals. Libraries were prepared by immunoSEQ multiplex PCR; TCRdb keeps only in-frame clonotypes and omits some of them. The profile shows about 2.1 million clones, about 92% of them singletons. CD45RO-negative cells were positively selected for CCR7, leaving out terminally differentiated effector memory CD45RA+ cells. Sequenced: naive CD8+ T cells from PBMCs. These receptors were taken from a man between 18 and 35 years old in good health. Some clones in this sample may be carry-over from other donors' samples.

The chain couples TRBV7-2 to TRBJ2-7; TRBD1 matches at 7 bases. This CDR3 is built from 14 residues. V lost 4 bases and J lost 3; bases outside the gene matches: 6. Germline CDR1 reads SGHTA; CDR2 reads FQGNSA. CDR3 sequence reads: CASSSRQGVYEQYF. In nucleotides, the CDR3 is TGTGCCAGCAGCTCCAGACAGGGCGTCTACGAGCAGTACTTC.

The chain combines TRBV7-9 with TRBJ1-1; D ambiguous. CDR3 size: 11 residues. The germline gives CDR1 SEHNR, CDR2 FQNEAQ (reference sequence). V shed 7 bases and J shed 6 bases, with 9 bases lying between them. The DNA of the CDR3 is TGTGCCAGCACCCCCACCGCTGAAGCTTTCTTT. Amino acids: CASTPTAEAFF. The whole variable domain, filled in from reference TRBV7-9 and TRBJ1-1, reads DTGVSQNPRHKITKRGQNVTFRCDPISEHNRLYWYRQTLGQGPEFLTYFQNEAQLEKSRLLSDRFSAERPKGSFSTLEIQRTEQGDSAMYLCASTPTAEAFFGQGTRLTVV.

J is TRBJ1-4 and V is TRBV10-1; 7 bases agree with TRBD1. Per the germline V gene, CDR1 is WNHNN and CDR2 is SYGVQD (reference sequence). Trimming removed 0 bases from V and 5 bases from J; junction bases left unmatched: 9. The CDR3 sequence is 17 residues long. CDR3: CASSESIRTGINEKLFF. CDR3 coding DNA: TGCGCCAGCAGTGAGTCGATAAGGACAGGAATCAATGAAAAACTGTTTTTT.

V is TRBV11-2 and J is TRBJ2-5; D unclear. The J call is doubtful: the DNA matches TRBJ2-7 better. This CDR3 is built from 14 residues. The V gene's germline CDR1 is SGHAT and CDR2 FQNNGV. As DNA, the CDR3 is TGTGCCAGCAGCTTAGGAGGTCCCGGCCACGAGCAGTACTTC. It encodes CASSLGGPGHEQYF.

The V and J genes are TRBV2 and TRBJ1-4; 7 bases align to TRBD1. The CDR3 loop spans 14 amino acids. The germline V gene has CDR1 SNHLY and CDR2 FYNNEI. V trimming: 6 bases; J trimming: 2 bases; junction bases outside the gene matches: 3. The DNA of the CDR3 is TGTGCCAGCAGCCACAGGGGTACTAATGAAAAACTGTTTTTT. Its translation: CASSHRGTNEKLFF.

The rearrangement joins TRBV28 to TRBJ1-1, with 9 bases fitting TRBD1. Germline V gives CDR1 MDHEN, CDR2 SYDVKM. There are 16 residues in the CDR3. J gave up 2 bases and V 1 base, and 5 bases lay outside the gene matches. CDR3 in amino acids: CASSLFRTGDNTEAFF. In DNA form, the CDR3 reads TGTGCCAGCAGTTTATTTAGGACAGGGGATAACACTGAAGCTTTCTTT.

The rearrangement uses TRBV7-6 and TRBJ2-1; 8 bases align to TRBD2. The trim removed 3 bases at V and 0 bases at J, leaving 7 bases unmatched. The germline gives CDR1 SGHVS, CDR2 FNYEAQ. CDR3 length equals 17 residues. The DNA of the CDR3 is TGTGCCAGCAGCTTTGTCAGCGGGGGAAGCTCCTACAATGAGCAGTTCTTC. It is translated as CASSFVSGGSSYNEQFF. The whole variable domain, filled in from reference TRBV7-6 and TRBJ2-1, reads GAGVSQSPRYKVTKRGQDVALRCDPISGHVSLYWYRQALGQGPEFLTYFNYEAQQDKSGLPNDRFSAERPEGSISTLTIQRTEQRDSAMYRCASSFVSGGSSYNEQFFGPGTRLTVL.

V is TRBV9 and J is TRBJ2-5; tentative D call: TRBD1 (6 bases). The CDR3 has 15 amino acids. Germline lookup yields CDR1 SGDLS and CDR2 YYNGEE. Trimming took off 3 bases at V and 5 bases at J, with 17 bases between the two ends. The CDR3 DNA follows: TGTGCCAGCAGCGCCCAGACAGGAGAAGGGGAGACCCAGTACTTC. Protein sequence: CASSAQTGEGETQYF.

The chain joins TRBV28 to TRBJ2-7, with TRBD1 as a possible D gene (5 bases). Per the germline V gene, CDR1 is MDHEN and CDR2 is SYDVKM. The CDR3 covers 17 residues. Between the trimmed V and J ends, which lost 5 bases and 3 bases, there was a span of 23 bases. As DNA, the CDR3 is TGTGCCAGCAGTCGAGGCAGGGCCCCCCTCACTAACTACGAGCAGTACTTC. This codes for CASSRGRAPLTNYEQYF.

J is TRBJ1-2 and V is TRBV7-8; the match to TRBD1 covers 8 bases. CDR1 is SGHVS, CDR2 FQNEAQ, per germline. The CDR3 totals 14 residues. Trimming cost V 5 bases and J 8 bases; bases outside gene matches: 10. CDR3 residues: CASSPDREAMGYTF. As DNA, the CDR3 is TGTGCCAGCAGCCCGGACAGGGAGGCGATGGGCTACACCTTC.

The CDR3 reads CASSKLPGLDTQYF. The CDR3 DNA is TGTGCCAGCAGCAAATTACCGGGACTCGATACGCAGTATTTT. The chain joins TRBV7-7 to TRBJ2-3; D perhaps matches TRBD2 (6 bases). Germline V gene sequence: CDR1 SSHAT, CDR2 FNYEAQ (reference sequence). V lost 5 bases and J lost 6, with 15 bases in between. The CDR3 extends over 14 amino acids.

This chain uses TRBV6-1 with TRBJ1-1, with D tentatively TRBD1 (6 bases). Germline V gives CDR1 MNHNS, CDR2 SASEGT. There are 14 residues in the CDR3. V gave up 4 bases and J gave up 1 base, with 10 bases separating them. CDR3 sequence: CASSAGAGNTEAFF. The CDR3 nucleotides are TGTGCCAGCAGTGCGGGGGCGGGGAACACTGAAGCTTTCTTT.

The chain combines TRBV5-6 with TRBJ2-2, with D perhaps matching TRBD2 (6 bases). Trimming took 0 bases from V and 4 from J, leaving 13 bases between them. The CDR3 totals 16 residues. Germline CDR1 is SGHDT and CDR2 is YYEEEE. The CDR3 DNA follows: TGTGCCAGCAGCTTGGGGATAACGGGGGTCACCGGGGAGCTGTTTTTT. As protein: CASSLGITGVTGELFF. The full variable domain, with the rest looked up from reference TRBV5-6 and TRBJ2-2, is DAGVTQSPTHLIKTRGQQVTLRCSPKSGHDTVSWYQQALGQGPQFIFQYYEEEERQRGNFPDRFSGHQFPNYSSELNVNALLLGDSALYLCASSLGITGVTGELFFGEGSRLTVL.

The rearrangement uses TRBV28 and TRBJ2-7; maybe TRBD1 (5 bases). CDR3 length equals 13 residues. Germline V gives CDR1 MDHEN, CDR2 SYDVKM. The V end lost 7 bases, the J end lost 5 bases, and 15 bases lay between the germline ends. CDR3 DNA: TGTGCCAGCAAACAGCAGGGAAGCCACGAGCAGTACTTC. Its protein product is CASKQQGSHEQYF.

The CDR3 DNA follows: TGTGCCAGTAGTATATCGAGCGGGAGGGCCTTCAATGAGCAGTTCTTC. The encoded protein is CASSISSGRAFNEQFF. The chain recombines TRBV19 with TRBJ2-1; TRBD2 aligns across 10 bases. The V segment lost 2 bases and the J segment 6 bases; nucleotides outside the gene matches: 7. The CDR3 has 16 amino acids. Germline V gene sequence: CDR1 LNHDA, CDR2 SQIVND (reference sequence).

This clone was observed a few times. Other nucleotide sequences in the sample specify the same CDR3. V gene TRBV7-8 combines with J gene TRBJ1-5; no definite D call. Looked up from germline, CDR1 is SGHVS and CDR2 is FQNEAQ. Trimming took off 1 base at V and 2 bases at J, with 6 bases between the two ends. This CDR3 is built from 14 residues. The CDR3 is CASSLGRGNQPQHF. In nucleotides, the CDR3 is TGTGCCAGCAGCTTAGGACGTGGCAATCAGCCCCAGCATTTT.

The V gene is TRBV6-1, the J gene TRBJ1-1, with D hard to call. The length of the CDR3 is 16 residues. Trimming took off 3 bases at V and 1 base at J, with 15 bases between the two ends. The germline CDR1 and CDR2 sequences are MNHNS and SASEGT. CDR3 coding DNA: TGTGCCAGCAGTGACCTATGGGCCGACCAGAACACTGAAGCTTTCTTT. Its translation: CASSDLWADQNTEAFF.

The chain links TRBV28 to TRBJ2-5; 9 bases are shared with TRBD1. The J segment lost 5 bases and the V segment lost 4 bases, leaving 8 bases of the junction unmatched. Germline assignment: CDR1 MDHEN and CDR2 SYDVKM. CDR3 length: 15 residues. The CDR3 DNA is TGTGCCAGCAGTTCCGGACAGGGGATGGTGGAGACCCAGTACTTC. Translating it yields CASSSGQGMVETQYF.

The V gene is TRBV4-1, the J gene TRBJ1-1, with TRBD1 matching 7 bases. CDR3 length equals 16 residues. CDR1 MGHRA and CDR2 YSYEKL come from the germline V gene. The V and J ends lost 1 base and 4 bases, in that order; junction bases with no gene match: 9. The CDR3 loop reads CASSQGTGRGITEAFF. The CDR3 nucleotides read TGCGCCAGCAGCCAAGGTACCGGCAGGGGGATCACTGAAGCTTTCTTT.

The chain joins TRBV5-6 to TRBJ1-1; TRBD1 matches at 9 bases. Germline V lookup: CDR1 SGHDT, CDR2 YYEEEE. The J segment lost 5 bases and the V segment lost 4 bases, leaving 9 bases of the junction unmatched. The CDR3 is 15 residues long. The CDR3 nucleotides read TGTGCCAGCAGCACCCTGACAGGGGGATTTACTGAAGCTTTCTTT. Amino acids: CASSTLTGGFTEAFF.

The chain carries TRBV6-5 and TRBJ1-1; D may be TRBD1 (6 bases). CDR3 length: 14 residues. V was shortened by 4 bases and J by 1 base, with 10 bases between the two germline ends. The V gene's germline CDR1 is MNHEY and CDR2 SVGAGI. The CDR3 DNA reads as TGTGCCAGCAGTTTATGGGGGGCGAACACTGAAGCTTTCTTT. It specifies CASSLWGANTEAFF.

CDR3 in amino acids: CASSHVGGADYEQYF. CDR3 sequence (DNA): TGCGCCAGCAGCCACGTGGGAGGAGCGGACTACGAGCAGTACTTC. The chain combines TRBV4-1 with TRBJ2-7; D is possibly TRBD2 (6 bases). Trimming left V 3 bases short and J 3 bases short, with 15 bases between. The germline V gene encodes CDR1 MGHRA and CDR2 YSYEKL. The CDR3 covers 15 residues.

The chain's CDR3 is CASSLFGQGLFF. The CDR3 bases are TGTGCCAGCAGTTTATTCGGACAAGGGCTGTTTTTT. J is TRBJ1-4 and V is TRBV28; the D gene is possibly TRBD1 (5 bases). There are 12 residues in the CDR3. Germline V lookup: CDR1 MDHEN, CDR2 SYDVKM. Trimming removed 1 base from V and 14 bases from J, with 11 bases in between.

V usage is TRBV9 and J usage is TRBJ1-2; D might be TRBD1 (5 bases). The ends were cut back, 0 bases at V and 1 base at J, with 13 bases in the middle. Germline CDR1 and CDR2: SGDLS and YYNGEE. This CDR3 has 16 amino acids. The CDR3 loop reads CASSVAAGGSNYGYTF. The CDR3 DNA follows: TGTGCCAGCAGCGTAGCCGCGGGGGGAAGTAACTATGGCTACACCTTC.

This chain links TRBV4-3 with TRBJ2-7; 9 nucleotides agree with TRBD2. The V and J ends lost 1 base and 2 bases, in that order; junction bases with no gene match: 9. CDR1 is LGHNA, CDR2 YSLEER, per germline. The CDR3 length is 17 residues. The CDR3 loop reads CASSQALWASGTYEQYF. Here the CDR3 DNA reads TGCGCCAGCAGCCAAGCTCTTTGGGCTAGCGGGACCTACGAGCAGTACTTC.

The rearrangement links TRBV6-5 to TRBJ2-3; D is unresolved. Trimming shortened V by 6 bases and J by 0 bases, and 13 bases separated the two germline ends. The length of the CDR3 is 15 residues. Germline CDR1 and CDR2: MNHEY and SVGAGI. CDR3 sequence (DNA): TGTGCCAGCAGCCCCAACACGATCAGCACAGATACGCAGTATTTT. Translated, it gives CASSPNTISTDTQYF.

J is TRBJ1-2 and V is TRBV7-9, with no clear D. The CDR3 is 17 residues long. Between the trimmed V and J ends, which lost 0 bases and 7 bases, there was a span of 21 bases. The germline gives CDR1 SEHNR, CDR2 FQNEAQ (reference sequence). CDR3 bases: TGTGCCAGCAGCTTAGCGCTTGAGGCGGGCCGGAGGGTTGGCTACACCTTC. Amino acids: CASSLALEAGRRVGYTF.

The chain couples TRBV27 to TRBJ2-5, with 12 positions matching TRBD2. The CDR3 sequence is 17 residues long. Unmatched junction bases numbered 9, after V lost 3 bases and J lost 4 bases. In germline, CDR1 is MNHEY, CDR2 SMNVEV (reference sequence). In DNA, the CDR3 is TGTGCCAGCAGTTTCCTCGGGACTAGCGGGTTGCGAGAGACCCAGTACTTC. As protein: CASSFLGTSGLRETQYF.

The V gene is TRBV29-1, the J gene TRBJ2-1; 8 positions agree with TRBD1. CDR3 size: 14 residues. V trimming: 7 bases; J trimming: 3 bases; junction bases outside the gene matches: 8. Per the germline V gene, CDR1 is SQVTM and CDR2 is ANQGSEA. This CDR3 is CSAWTGSIYNEQFF. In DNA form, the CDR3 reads TGCAGCGCCTGGACAGGGAGTATCTACAATGAGCAGTTCTTC.

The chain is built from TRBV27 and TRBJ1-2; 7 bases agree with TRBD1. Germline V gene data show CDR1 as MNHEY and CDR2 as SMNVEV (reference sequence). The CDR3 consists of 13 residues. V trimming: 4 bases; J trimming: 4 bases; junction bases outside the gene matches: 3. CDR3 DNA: TGTGCCAGCAGTTGGGGACAGACCTATGGCTACACCTTC. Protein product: CASSWGQTYGYTF.